This note documents a single TCR beta chain sequence. The entry originates in a study of blood T cell repertoires in COVID-19. As for the study in general: Sources were T cells, B-cell-depleted T cells, or PBMCs; the material itself was cDNA or gDNA.

The CDR3 is 17 residues long. Germline lookup yields CDR1 MGHRA and CDR2 YSYEKL. After removal of 3 bases from V and 1 base from J, the junction contained 11 bases not matched to a gene. Per the authors' pipeline: It was from reference gene primer amplification that nucleated cell counts were estimated. Clones were sequenced by immunoSEQ multiplex PCR, and TCRdb holds only the in-frame ones, with some missing. The D gene and trimming were derived from the DNA, and the V and J assignments and clone size from that table. The sample has over 100,000 clones; around 89% are singletons. The sequencing sample was made of peripheral blood. This receptor was identified in a human donor with acute or convalescent COVID-19. The donor label of this sample is uncertain. This chain uses TRBV4-1 with TRBJ1-2; TRBD1 matches 7 bases. In nucleotides, the CDR3 is TGCGCCAGCAGCCAGAGAGGGTGGGACAGTCTTAACTATGGCTACACCTTC. As protein: CASSQRGWDSLNYGYTF.